This paragraph covers one TCR beta chain sequence. Its matching antigen is unknown. This may be a read error, as it is one base from a much larger clone. This sample stems from a study of blood T cells in healthy people across ages. General observations from the study: PBMC samples, being unsorted, prevented any conclusive comparison of naive and antigen-experienced cells.

Alongside a J-beta primer mix, a sample-barcoded 5' primer served in a second PCR lasting roughly 7 to 11 cycles. MiXCR, run by TCRdb on the 5' RACE reads, gives a single entry per CDR3 protein. This table has around 670,000 distinct CDR3 sequences, approximately 30% appearing once. Germline V lookup: CDR1 MGHDK, CDR2 SYGVNS. This CDR3 has 14 amino acids. V gave up 2 bases and J gave up 4 bases, with 11 bases separating them. V is TRBV25-1 and J is TRBJ1-2; D possibly corresponds to TRBD1 (6 bases). The sample comprised blood. The clonotype originates from a woman older than 75 in good health. The CDR3: CASSETTGSYGYTF. The CDR3 DNA reads as TGTGCCAGCAGTGAAACTACAGGGAGCTATGGCTACACCTTC.